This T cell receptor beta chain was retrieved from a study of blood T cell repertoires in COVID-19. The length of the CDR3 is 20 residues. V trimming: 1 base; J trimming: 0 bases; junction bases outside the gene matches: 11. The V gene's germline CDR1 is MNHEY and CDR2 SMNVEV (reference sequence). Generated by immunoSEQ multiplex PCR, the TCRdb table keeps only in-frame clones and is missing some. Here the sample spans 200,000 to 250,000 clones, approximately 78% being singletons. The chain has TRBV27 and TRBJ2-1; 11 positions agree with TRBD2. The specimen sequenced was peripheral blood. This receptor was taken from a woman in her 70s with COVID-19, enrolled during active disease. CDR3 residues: CASSLYEGTSGIPSYNEQFF. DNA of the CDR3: TGTGCCAGCAGTTTATACGAAGGGACTAGCGGAATACCCTCCTACAATGAGCAGTTCTTC.